This record looks at one T cell receptor beta chain sequence and its context. Clones were read by immunoSEQ multiplex PCR, and TCRdb kept only the in-frame ones, dropping some. The repertoire includes around 65,000 clones, approximately 79% of them detected once, and about 15% sits in the top ten. This specimen belongs to a study of blood T cell repertoires in COVID-19. Whole-study context: Samples representing acute and convalescent COVID-19 were sourced from the United States, Italy and Spain.

Germline V gene lookup returns CDR1 KGHDR and CDR2 SFDVKD. This CDR3 is 16 amino acids long. Trimming removed 8 bases from V and 0 bases from J, with 16 bases in between. This TCR was sampled from a man in his 60s with acute or convalescent COVID-19. The genes are TRBV24-1 and TRBJ1-3, with D hard to call. The specimen was peripheral blood. The CDR3 DNA is TGTGCCACCACCGTGAACGAAGAGAGCTCTGGAAACACCATATATTTT. This codes for CATTVNEESSGNTIYF.